The 23 T cell receptor beta chains given below trace back to one sample, sequenced in a study of diagnostic markers for celiac disease. TCRdb re-called the reads, yielding one record per CDR3 amino acid sequence without DNA. The sample data list several thousand distinct CDR3 sequences. The sequenced sample consisted of either unsorted cells or a sorted T cell fraction (not recorded which). These receptors were obtained from a human donor. This table probably holds off-target reads from a library built for another chain.

This chain joins TRBV7-6 and TRBJ1-6. The CDR3 sequence is 13 residues long. CDR1 is SGHVS and CDR2 is FNYEAQ in the germline V gene. CDR3 sequence: CASSLDVNSPLHF.

The genes are TRBV5-1 and TRBJ2-1. This CDR3 region has 13 residues. Germline CDR1 reads SGHRS; CDR2 reads YFSETQ. The CDR3 spells CASSLEAYNEQFF.

The chain uses TRBV12-3 or TRBV12-4 and TRBJ2-1. This CDR3 has 14 residues. The CDR3: CASSFSRTGNEQFF.

This clonotype counts as medium-sized by frequency. The chain links TRBV7-9 to TRBJ1-5; TCRdb picks TRBD1, but there is no DNA to check that call. The germline gives CDR1 SEHNR, CDR2 FQNEAQ (reference sequence). The CDR3 runs to 15 residues. The chain's CDR3 is CASSRTAAGNQPQHF.

The chain uses TRBV10-3 and TRBJ2-2; TCRdb's D gene call, TRBD2, goes unchecked for lack of DNA. Germline V gene data show CDR1 as ENHRY and CDR2 as SYGVKD. This CDR3 contains 17 residues. The CDR3 loop is CAISEKSSGGNTGELFF.

This clonotype is deemed medium-sized by its frequency. The V gene is TRBV5-5, the J gene TRBJ2-2; the TRBD1 assignment by TCRdb is unverifiable without DNA. This CDR3 is built from 16 residues. Looked up from germline, CDR1 is SGHKS and CDR2 is YYEKEE (reference sequence). The CDR3 is CASSLDGGAETGELFF. The variable domain in full, completed from reference TRBV5-5 and TRBJ2-2, reads DAGVTQSPTHLIKTRGQQVTLRCSPISGHKSVSWYQQVLGQGPQFIFQYYEKEERGRGNFPDRFSARQFPNYSSELNVNALLLGDSALYLCASSLDGGAETGELFFGEGSRLTVL.

This chain joins TRBV12-3 or TRBV12-4 and TRBJ2-5; TCRdb lists TRBD2, though no DNA is available to test this call. CDR3 length equals 16 residues. The CDR3 sequence is CASSFRAGGGRETQYF.

The rearrangement joins TRBV6-1 to TRBJ2-3; absent DNA, TCRdb's TRBD1 call cannot be checked. Germline assignment: CDR1 MNHNS and CDR2 SASEGT. The CDR3 consists of 17 residues. This chain's CDR3 is CASRTSGALFSTDTQYF.

This clonotype shows up as medium-sized by frequency. CDR3 loop: CASSWGQVGVGYEQYF. The chain couples TRBV5-1 to TRBJ2-7; TCRdb reports TRBD1, a call that lacks DNA to check it against. The CDR3 extends over 16 amino acids. CDR1 SGHRS and CDR2 YFSETQ come from the germline V gene.

The chain combines TRBV2 with TRBJ1-2; TCRdb's D call of TRBD1 is untestable without DNA. The CDR3 covers 14 residues. CDR1 and CDR2 from the germline V gene are SNHLY and FYNNEI. CDR3 amino acids: CASRPTGFSSGYTF.

The J gene is TRBJ2-1, the V gene TRBV5-1; the D gene TCRdb calls, TRBD2, cannot be checked with no DNA. From germline, CDR1 is SGHRS and CDR2 YFSETQ. The CDR3 runs 14 residues. The CDR3 spells CASRRLAGVDEQFF.

The rearrangement links TRBV7-3 to TRBJ1-1; with no DNA, the TCRdb D assignment of TRBD1 cannot be verified. Germline lookup yields CDR1 SGHTA and CDR2 FQGTGA. This CDR3 has 13 residues. The CDR3 loop reads CASSLLGRTEAFF. Full variable domain (outside the CDR3, taken from reference TRBV7-3 and TRBJ1-1): GAGVSQTPSNKVTEKGKYVELRCDPISGHTALYWYRQSLGQGPEFLIYFQGTGAADDSGLPNDRFFAVRPEGSVSTLKIQRTERGDSAVYLCASSLLGRTEAFFGQGTRLTVV.

Measured by frequency, this clonotype is medium-sized. This sequence joins TRBV7-8 and TRBJ2-5; TCRdb lists TRBD2, though no DNA is available to test this call. This CDR3 region has 19 residues. CDR1 SGHVS and CDR2 FQNEAQ come from the germline V gene. This CDR3 is CASSPPRLAGPALLETQYF. The whole variable domain, filled in from reference TRBV7-8 and TRBJ2-5, reads GAGVSQSPRYKVAKRGQDVALRCDPISGHVSLFWYQQALGQGPEFLTYFQNEAQLDKSGLPSDRFFAERPEGSVSTLKIQRTQQEDSAVYLCASSPPRLAGPALLETQYFGPGTRLLVL.

This clonotype is classed as medium-sized by frequency. The chain recombines TRBV29-1 with TRBJ2-7; the TCRdb D gene call, TRBD1, has no DNA to confirm it. This CDR3 spans 14 amino acids. Germline values: CDR1 SQVTM, CDR2 ANQGSEA. The CDR3 reads CSVGASDSSYEQYF.

The chain couples TRBV30 to TRBJ2-3; no DNA is available, so the TRBD2 call from TCRdb remains unchecked. Germline CDR1 GTSNPN, CDR2 SVGIG (reference sequence). This CDR3 comprises 13 residues. This chain's CDR3 is CAWGLASTDTQYF.

Frequency places this clonotype as medium-sized. The rearrangement joins TRBV5-1 to TRBJ2-1; TCRdb gives TRBD2 as the D gene, but with no DNA this cannot be confirmed. Germline V gene lookup returns CDR1 SGHRS and CDR2 YFSETQ. CDR3 size: 15 residues. This CDR3 is CASSPSGSPLNEQFF. The whole variable domain, remainder taken from reference TRBV5-1 and TRBJ2-1, is KAGVTQTPRYLIKTRGQQVTLSCSPISGHRSVSWYQQTPGQGLQFLFEYFSETQRNKGNFPGRFSGRQFSNSRSEMNVSTLELGDSALYLCASSPSGSPLNEQFFGPGTRLTVL.

By frequency, this clonotype registers medium-sized. The chain employs TRBV7-2 and TRBJ1-1; checking the TCRdb D call of TRBD1 is not possible without DNA. The CDR3 length is 16 residues. Per the germline V gene, CDR1 is SGHTA and CDR2 is FQGNSA. CDR3 protein: CASSPNAIGTGREAFF.

The genes are TRBV4-1 and TRBJ1-1; with no DNA, the TCRdb D assignment of TRBD1 cannot be verified. The CDR3 has 15 amino acids. Germline lookup yields CDR1 MGHRA and CDR2 YSYEKL. The CDR3 loop reads CASSQGWRQDTEAFF.

This chain uses TRBV7-8 with TRBJ2-2; the TCRdb D gene call, TRBD1, has no DNA to confirm it. The CDR3 totals 15 residues. From germline, CDR1 is SGHVS and CDR2 FQNEAQ. The CDR3 loop is CASSLVGGNTGELFF.

The chain is built from TRBV27 and TRBJ2-2; TCRdb's D gene call, TRBD1, goes unchecked for lack of DNA. This CDR3 has 14 residues. Germline V gene sequence: CDR1 MNHEY, CDR2 SMNVEV (reference sequence). CDR3 region: CASRRGQGAGELFF.

The chain couples TRBV5-1 to TRBJ2-1; as DNA is missing, the TRBD2 call by TCRdb cannot be tested. The CDR3 runs 16 residues. CDR1 is SGHRS and CDR2 is YFSETQ in the germline V gene. The CDR3 here is CASSRAVVADFNEQFF.

This chain links TRBV29-1 with TRBJ2-5; TCRdb calls TRBD1, which cannot be checked without DNA. Germline V gene data show CDR1 as SQVTM and CDR2 as ANQGSEA. The CDR3 consists of 16 residues. The CDR3 is CSVVGTGGTLQETQYF. Full variable domain (outside the CDR3, taken from reference TRBV29-1 and TRBJ2-5): SAVISQKPSRDICQRGTSLTIQCQVDSQVTMMFWYRQQPGQSLTLIATANQGSEATYESGFVIDKFPISRPNLTFSTLTVSNMSPEDSSIYLCSVVGTGGTLQETQYFGPGTRLLVL.

The CDR3 reads CATRPGVAYNEQFF. This rearrangement joins TRBV5-1 to TRBJ2-1; TCRdb proposes TRBD1, but this gene call is untestable without DNA. The CDR3 has 14 amino acids. From germline, CDR1 is SGHRS and CDR2 YFSETQ.